These 23 T cell receptor beta chains were sequenced from one sample in a study of blood T cell repertoires in COVID-19. TCRdb's copy holds only in-frame clones and misses some; the assay was immunoSEQ multiplex PCR. The table includes about 330,000 clones, 85% detected once. The sequencing input was peripheral blood. These TCRs come from a human donor in a cohort sampled during active COVID-19.

This chain uses TRBV10-3 with TRBJ1-3; no definite D call. Germline CDR1 ENHRY, CDR2 SYGVKD. V was trimmed by 4 bases and J by 4 bases, leaving 8 bases between them. The CDR3 consists of 13 residues. CDR3 nucleotide sequence: TGTGCCATCAGTGCAGACTTAGGAAACACCATATATTTT. Encoded protein: CAISADLGNTIYF.

The chain has TRBV5-4 and TRBJ2-3, with D possibly matching TRBD2 (5 bases). This CDR3 spans 14 amino acids. From germline, CDR1 is SGHNT and CDR2 YYREEE (reference sequence). The V and J ends lost 2 bases and 2 bases respectively, with 9 bases between them. CDR3 coding DNA: TGTGCCAGCAGCTTTTCGGGATTCACAGATACGCAGTATTTT. Its translation: CASSFSGFTDTQYF.

The J gene is TRBJ2-3, the V gene TRBV5-1; 8 positions agree with TRBD1. Germline trimming cut 4 bases from V and 2 bases from J; bases unmatched to any gene: 6. CDR1 is SGHRS and CDR2 is YFSETQ in the germline V gene. This CDR3 has 15 amino acids. As DNA, the CDR3 is TGCGCCAGCAGCGGGGACAGGTCATTCACAGATACGCAGTATTTT. This codes for CASSGDRSFTDTQYF.

This chain links TRBV3-1 (or the pseudogene TRBV3-2) with TRBJ2-7, with a weak D call TRBD2 (5 bases). The CDR3 consists of 12 residues. V lost 3 bases and J 5 bases, leaving 8 bases between the germline ends. Germline loops: CDR1 LGHDT, CDR2 YNNKEL (reference sequence). CDR3 residues: CASSQGSHEQYF. Written as DNA, the CDR3 is TGTGCCAGCAGCCAGGGGAGCCACGAGCAGTACTTC.

The chain links TRBV2 to TRBJ2-5, with unresolved D. The germline gives CDR1 SNHLY, CDR2 FYNNEI. Deletions cut 5 bases from V and 4 bases from J, with 14 bases between. The CDR3 has 14 amino acids. The CDR3 nucleotides read TGTGCCAGCAGTCCCCCTCGGGTCCCAGAGACCCAGTACTTC. Its protein is CASSPPRVPETQYF.

This clone has more than one count but fewer than ten. CDR3 DNA: TGTGCCAGCGGGACCGGGACAGGGAACACTGAAGCTTTCTTT. Protein sequence: CASGTGTGNTEAFF. This rearrangement joins TRBV7-3 to TRBJ1-1; 8 bases align to TRBD1. CDR1 is SGHTA, CDR2 FQGTGA, per germline. J lost 1 base, V lost 8 bases, and 6 bases had no gene match. The CDR3 runs to 14 residues.

The chain has TRBV25-1 and TRBJ2-3, with D possibly being TRBD1 (6 bases). The CDR3 has 16 amino acids. In germline, CDR1 is MGHDK, CDR2 SYGVNS. Trimming took off 5 bases at V and 3 bases at J, with 18 bases between the two ends. CDR3 in DNA: TGTGCCAGCAGTCCTCCGCCCACAGGGATGACAGATACGCAGTATTTT. Protein: CASSPPPTGMTDTQYF.

CDR3 in DNA: TGTGCCACCAGTGATTTCCCAGGGAAGGGCACAGATACGCAGTATTTT. It translates to CATSDFPGKGTDTQYF. The rearrangement joins TRBV24-1 to TRBJ2-3; D is possibly TRBD1 (5 bases). The CDR3 has 16 amino acids. CDR1 KGHDR and CDR2 SFDVKD come from the germline V gene. V lost 1 base and J 1 base, leaving 11 bases between the germline ends.

This chain uses TRBV5-1 with TRBJ1-1; 9 bases map to TRBD1. The V and J ends lost 6 bases and 3 bases, in that order; junction bases with no gene match: 9. The CDR3 sequence is 15 residues long. Germline CDR1 and CDR2: SGHRS and YFSETQ. As DNA, the CDR3 is TGCGCCAGCACGACAGGGGGTATGTCGGACACTGAAGCTTTCTTT. It is translated as CASTTGGMSDTEAFF. The entire variable domain, with the rest obtained from reference TRBV5-1 and TRBJ1-1, is as follows: KAGVTQTPRYLIKTRGQQVTLSCSPISGHRSVSWYQQTPGQGLQFLFEYFSETQRNKGNFPGRFSGRQFSNSRSEMNVSTLELGDSALYLCASTTGGMSDTEAFFGQGTRLTVV.

This rearrangement joins TRBV18 to TRBJ1-1; 7 nucleotides match TRBD1. With 3 bases clipped from V and 4 bases from J, the junction kept 8 bases outside the gene matches. The CDR3 loop spans 15 amino acids. Germline V gene data show CDR1 as KGHSH and CDR2 as LQKENI. The CDR3 bases are TGTGCCAGCTCACCTGCGAGGGGGCATGGCACTGAAGCTTTCTTT. As protein: CASSPARGHGTEAFF. Full variable domain (rest looked up from reference TRBV18 and TRBJ1-1): NAGVMQNPRHLVRRRGQEARLRCSPMKGHSHVYWYRQLPEEGLKFMVYLQKENIIDESGMPKERFSAEFPKEGPSILRIQQVVRGDSAAYFCASSPARGHGTEAFFGQGTRLTVV.

The chain is built from TRBV4-2 and TRBJ1-6, with a possible D match to TRBD1 (5 bases). The CDR3 is 16 amino acids. The V gene lost 0 bases and the J gene lost 12 bases, with 18 bases spanning the gap. The V gene's germline CDR1 is LGHNA and CDR2 YNFKEQ. The DNA of the CDR3 is TGTGCCAGCAGCCAAGATTTAAACAAACTAAGGGGACCCCTCCACTTT. Translated: CASSQDLNKLRGPLHF.

V gene TRBV19 combines with J gene TRBJ1-6; a weak D match, TRBD1 (6 bases). The CDR3 consists of 14 residues. Trimming stripped 10 bases from V and 5 bases from J, with 15 bases between. Germline values: CDR1 LNHDA, CDR2 SQIVND (reference sequence). CDR3 in DNA: TGTGCCACCTCCGGGACATCAAATAATTCACCCCTCCACTTT. Amino acids: CATSGTSNNSPLHF.

V gene TRBV2 combines with J gene TRBJ2-7, with D perhaps TRBD2 (6 bases). Deletions cut 0 bases from V and 3 bases from J, with 18 bases between. Germline V gives CDR1 SNHLY, CDR2 FYNNEI. The CDR3 loop spans 17 amino acids. Here the CDR3 DNA reads TGTGCCAGCAGTGAAGCGGGTTCGGGTAGCGGAAACTACGAGCAGTACTTC. Its protein product is CASSEAGSGSGNYEQYF.

The chain couples TRBV27 to TRBJ1-1; D gene ambiguous. This CDR3 has 14 residues. Trimming took off 5 bases at V and 8 bases at J, with 18 bases between the two ends. Germline CDR1 and CDR2: MNHEY and SMNVEV (reference sequence). CDR3 protein: CASSKSPGVLEAFF. In DNA, the CDR3 is TGTGCCAGCAGTAAATCTCCCGGTGTCTTGGAAGCTTTCTTT.

Regarding this clone: The same CDR3 also results from other DNA sequences found in this sample. The chain has TRBV19 and TRBJ2-3; D might be TRBD1 (5 bases). The CDR3 runs to 13 residues. CDR1 LNHDA and CDR2 SQIVND come from the germline V gene (reference sequence). The germline V and J ends were trimmed by 1 base and 4 bases, with 6 bases remaining between them. CDR3 nucleotides: TGTGCCAGTAGTATAGGGGGCCCAGATACGCAGTATTTT. Protein product: CASSIGGPDTQYF.

CDR3 protein: CASSPGQRGAETQYF. Here the CDR3 DNA reads TGTGCCAGCAGCCCCGGCCAGCGGGGGGCCGAGACCCAGTACTTC. The rearrangement uses TRBV7-3 and TRBJ2-5; 9 bases agree with TRBD2. The CDR3 is 15 residues long. The ends lost 5 bases at V and 5 bases at J; junction bases unmatched: 9. Germline V gene lookup returns CDR1 SGHTA and CDR2 FQGTGA.

The CDR3 region has the DNA TGCGCCAGCAGTGAGAGGGCAGGGCCTTTGGGTGGCTACACCTTC. This sequence encodes CASSERAGPLGGYTF. This rearrangement joins TRBV10-2 to TRBJ1-2, with D possibly matching TRBD1 (5 bases). Trimming took 2 bases from V and 7 from J, leaving 17 bases between them. The CDR3 runs to 15 residues. Germline V gene data show CDR1 as WSHSY and CDR2 as SAAADI.

This sequence joins TRBV15 and TRBJ2-7; 9 bases match TRBD1. From germline, CDR1 is LNHNV and CDR2 YYDKDF (reference sequence). This CDR3 is 15 amino acids long. J was trimmed by 1 base and V by 3 bases; bases with no gene match: 4. CDR3 sequence: CATSRRTGESYEQYF. The CDR3, as DNA: TGTGCCACCAGCAGGCGGACAGGGGAATCCTACGAGCAGTACTTC.

The genes are TRBV20-1 and TRBJ1-5; no reliable D call. The germline gives CDR1 DFQATT, CDR2 SNEGSKA (reference sequence). The germline V and J ends were trimmed by 3 bases and 5 bases, with 8 bases remaining between them. The CDR3 is 12 amino acids. The CDR3 DNA sequence: TGCAGTGCTAGTTCGGACTATCAGCCCCAGCATTTT. Translation: CSASSDYQPQHF.

The V call is TRBV6-5, the J call TRBJ2-1; 12 bases align to TRBD2. The CDR3 sequence is 16 residues long. CDR1 and CDR2 (germline): MNHEY, SVGAGI. V was pared by 2 bases and J by 8 bases, with 7 bases of the junction left unmatched. CDR3 nucleotides: TGTGCCAGCAGTTACGCTAGCGGGGGGGCGCTACATGAGCAGTTCTTC. Its protein is CASSYASGGALHEQFF.

The rearrangement joins TRBV12-3 or TRBV12-4 to TRBJ1-5; tentatively, D is TRBD1 (5 bases). V was trimmed by 2 bases and J by 7 bases, leaving 9 bases between them. This CDR3 is built from 13 residues. CDR3: CASSLPGNQPQHF. CDR3 DNA sequence: TGTGCCAGCAGTTTACCAGGGAACCAGCCCCAGCATTTT.

The rearrangement joins TRBV19 to TRBJ1-1; perhaps TRBD1 as D (5 bases). Germline V gives CDR1 LNHDA, CDR2 SQIVND (reference sequence). Trimming left V 5 bases short and J 5 bases short, with 12 bases between. CDR3 length: 13 residues. In DNA form, the CDR3 reads TGTGCCAGTAGTCAAGGCAGGGTAACTGAAGCTTTCTTT. Its protein product is CASSQGRVTEAFF.

CDR3 residues: CATSDPGQGAMFSTDTQYF. The CDR3 region has the DNA TGTGCCACCAGTGACCCGGGACAGGGGGCCATGTTTTCCACAGATACGCAGTATTTT. The chain joins TRBV24-1 to TRBJ2-3; 12 bases are a match to TRBD1. Germline-derived CDR1 and CDR2 are KGHDR and SFDVKD. V lost 4 bases to trimming and J lost 2 bases; unmatched junction nucleotides: 12. This CDR3 region has 19 residues.